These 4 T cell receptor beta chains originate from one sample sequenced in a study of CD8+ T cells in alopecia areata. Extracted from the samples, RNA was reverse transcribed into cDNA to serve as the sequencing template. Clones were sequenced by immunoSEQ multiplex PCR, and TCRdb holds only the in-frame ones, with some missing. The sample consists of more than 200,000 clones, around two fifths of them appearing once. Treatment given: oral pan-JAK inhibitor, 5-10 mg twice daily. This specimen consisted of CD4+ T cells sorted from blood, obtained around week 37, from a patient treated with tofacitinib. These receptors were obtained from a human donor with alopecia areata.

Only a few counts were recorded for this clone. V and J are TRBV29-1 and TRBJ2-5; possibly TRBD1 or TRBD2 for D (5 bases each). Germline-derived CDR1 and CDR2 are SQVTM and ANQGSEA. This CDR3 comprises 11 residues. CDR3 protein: CAGALGETQYF. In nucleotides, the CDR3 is TGCGCCGGGGCCCTGGGGGAGACCCAGTACTTC.

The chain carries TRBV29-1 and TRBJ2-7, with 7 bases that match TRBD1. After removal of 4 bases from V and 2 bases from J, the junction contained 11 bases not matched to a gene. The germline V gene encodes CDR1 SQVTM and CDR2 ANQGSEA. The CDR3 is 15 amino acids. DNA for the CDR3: TGCAGCGTTGGCGGGCAGGGGGAACTAACCTACGAGCAGTACTTC. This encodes CSVGGQGELTYEQYF.

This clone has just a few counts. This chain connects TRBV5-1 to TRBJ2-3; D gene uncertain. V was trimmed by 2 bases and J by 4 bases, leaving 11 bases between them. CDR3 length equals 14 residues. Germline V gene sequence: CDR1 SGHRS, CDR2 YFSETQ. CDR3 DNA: TGCGCCAGCAGCTTCCCTAGTAACCCAGATACGCAGTATTTT. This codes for CASSFPSNPDTQYF.

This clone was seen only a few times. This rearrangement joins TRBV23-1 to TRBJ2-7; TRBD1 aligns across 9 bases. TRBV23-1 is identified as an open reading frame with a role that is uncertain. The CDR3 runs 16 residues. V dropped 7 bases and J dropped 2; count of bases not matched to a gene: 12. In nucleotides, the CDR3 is TGCGCCAGCACCACCTACAGGGACAGGGCTACCTACGAGCAGTACTTC. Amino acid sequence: CASTTYRDRATYEQYF.